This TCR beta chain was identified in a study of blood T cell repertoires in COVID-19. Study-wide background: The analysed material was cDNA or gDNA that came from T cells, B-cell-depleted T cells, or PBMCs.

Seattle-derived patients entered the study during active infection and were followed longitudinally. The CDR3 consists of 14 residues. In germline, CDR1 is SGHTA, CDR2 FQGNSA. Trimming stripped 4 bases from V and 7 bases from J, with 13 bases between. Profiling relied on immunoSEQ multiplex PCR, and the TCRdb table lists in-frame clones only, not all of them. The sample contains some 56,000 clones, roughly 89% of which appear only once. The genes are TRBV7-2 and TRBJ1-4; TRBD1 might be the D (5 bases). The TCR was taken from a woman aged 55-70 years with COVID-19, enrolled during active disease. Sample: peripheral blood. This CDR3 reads CASSSRMGGEKLFF. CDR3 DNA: TGTGCCAGCAGCTCCAGGATGGGGGGTGAAAAACTGTTTTTT.